Included here is one TCR beta chain sequence, with context. This sample stems from a study of technical replicates of blood from a handful of donors. Repertoires were generated with immunoSEQ multiplex PCR, while TCRdb's copy carries only in-frame clones and drops some. The data hold approximately 84,000 clones, with nearly 98% observed a single time. V gave up 0 bases and J gave up 5 bases, with 4 bases separating them. From germline, CDR1 is SGHDN and CDR2 FVKESK. The CDR3 totals 13 residues. The chain uses TRBV14 and TRBJ2-2, with no clear D. The sequence came from a human donor in good health. The specimen was T cells isolated from PBMCs. The CDR3 coding sequence is TGTGCCAGCAGCCAAGAGAGGACCGGGGAGCTGTTTTTT. Its translation: CASSQERTGELFF.